Below, 20 T cell receptor beta chains from the same sample are listed, as sequenced in a study of cytomegalovirus exposure and HLA in healthy donors. Sequencing used immunoSEQ multiplex PCR; TCRdb keeps in-frame clones, though not all of them. This table has about 180,000 clones, around nine tenths appearing once. The specimen was PBMCs. All receptors derive from a man aged 18 to 35 in good health and CMV-seropositive.

V is TRBV9 and J is TRBJ1-2; weak D call: TRBD1 (6 bases). Germline CDR1 SGDLS, CDR2 YYNGEE. The CDR3 length is 15 residues. V lost 0 bases and J 4 bases, leaving 13 bases between the germline ends. This CDR3 reads CASSVATTGLYGYTF. The CDR3 bases are TGTGCCAGCAGCGTAGCTACGACAGGACTCTATGGCTACACCTTC.

The V call is TRBV7-9, the J call TRBJ1-2, with D possibly TRBD1 on 5 matching bases. CDR1 and CDR2 from the germline V gene are SEHNR and FQNEAQ (reference sequence). The ends were cut back, 3 bases at V and 7 bases at J, with 15 bases in the middle. CDR3 length: 14 residues. As DNA, the CDR3 is TGTGCCAGCAGCTTTAGGGGAGGTTTGTCTGGCTACACCTTC. Amino acids: CASSFRGGLSGYTF.

This rearrangement joins TRBV20-1 to TRBJ1-1; D gene ambiguous. The CDR3 extends over 11 amino acids. Germline loops: CDR1 DFQATT, CDR2 SNEGSKA (reference sequence). The V and J ends lost 3 bases and 4 bases respectively, with 6 bases between them. As DNA, the CDR3 is TGCAGTGCTAGCGACACCACTGAAGCTTTCTTT. Translated: CSASDTTEAFF.

This sequence joins TRBV7-2 and TRBJ2-2, with 7 nucleotides matching TRBD2. The CDR3 sequence is 16 residues long. The V and J ends lost 7 bases and 4 bases, in that order; junction bases with no gene match: 12. CDR1 is SGHTA and CDR2 is FQGNSA in the germline V gene. The CDR3 spells CASNRMGGPSTGELFF. CDR3 DNA: TGTGCCAGCAACAGAATGGGAGGGCCGAGCACCGGGGAGCTGTTTTTT. The variable domain in full, with the rest retrieved from reference TRBV7-2 and TRBJ2-2, is GAGVSQSPSNKVTEKGKDVELRCDPISGHTALYWYRQSLGQGLEFLIYFQGNSAPDKSGLPSDRFSAERTGGSVSTLTIQRTQQEDSAVYLCASNRMGGPSTGELFFGEGSRLTVL.

The rearrangement joins TRBV4-1 to TRBJ1-5; perhaps TRBD1 as D (5 bases). The CDR3 has 16 amino acids. From germline, CDR1 is MGHRA and CDR2 YSYEKL. With 4 bases removed from V and 5 bases from J, the gap between germline ends came to 18 bases. The CDR3 spells CASSRGGHERYQPQHF. The CDR3, as DNA: TGCGCCAGCAGCCGCGGCGGACACGAGCGATATCAGCCCCAGCATTTT.

The CDR3 sequence is CASSLGGKNIQYF. CDR3 nucleotides: TGTGCCAGCAGCCTCGGGGGCAAAAACATTCAGTACTTC. This chain uses TRBV7-6 with TRBJ2-4, with D possibly matching TRBD2 (6 bases). Germline lookup yields CDR1 SGHVS and CDR2 FNYEAQ. V lost 5 bases, J lost 3 bases, and 8 bases lay in between. The length of the CDR3 is 13 residues.

V is TRBV4-1 and J is TRBJ1-5; D is possibly TRBD1 (5 bases). The CDR3 extends over 14 amino acids. V was clipped by 4 bases and J by 4 bases, with 11 bases between them. Germline V lookup: CDR1 MGHRA, CDR2 YSYEKL. In DNA, the CDR3 is TGCGCCAGCAGCCCGGGGGGGGGTAATCAGCCCCAGCATTTT. Protein product: CASSPGGGNQPQHF.

This clone was observed a single time. The rearrangement links TRBV9 to TRBJ1-3; D is undetermined. The CDR3 has 12 residues. Trimming stripped 0 bases from V and 7 bases from J, with 5 bases between. Germline values: CDR1 SGDLS, CDR2 YYNGEE. The CDR3 here is CASSVAGNTIYF. CDR3 coding DNA: TGTGCCAGCAGCGTAGCGGGGAACACCATATATTTT.

V usage is TRBV19 and J usage is TRBJ1-2; D is possibly TRBD1 (6 bases). In germline, CDR1 is LNHDA, CDR2 SQIVND (reference sequence). Trimming removed 8 bases from V and 8 bases from J, with 12 bases in between. The CDR3 covers 11 residues. The CDR3 spells CASLTGWGYTF. The CDR3 region has the DNA TGTGCCAGTCTAACAGGGTGGGGCTACACCTTC.

This rearrangement joins TRBV5-1 to TRBJ2-7, with 13 bases that match TRBD2. Germline V gives CDR1 SGHRS, CDR2 YFSETQ. The V gene end was trimmed by 4 bases and the J gene end by 7 bases; junction bases not matched to a gene: 8. The CDR3 has 15 amino acids. CDR3 sequence reads: CASSPGLAGSGEQYF. CDR3 DNA sequence: TGCGCCAGCAGCCCGGGACTAGCGGGGAGCGGGGAGCAGTACTTC.

The gene calls are TRBV7-9 and TRBJ1-4, with a weak D call TRBD1 (6 bases). This CDR3 contains 13 residues. Trimming pared 8 bases from V and 7 bases from J, leaving 14 bases between. Germline loops: CDR1 SEHNR, CDR2 FQNEAQ (reference sequence). In DNA form, the CDR3 reads TGTGCCAGCCGACAGGCCTTTGGTGAAAAACTGTTTTTT. Residues: CASRQAFGEKLFF.

The chain recombines TRBV9 with TRBJ1-1; D may be TRBD1 (6 bases). V was trimmed by 0 bases and J by 8 bases, leaving 14 bases between them. CDR1 and CDR2 (germline): SGDLS, YYNGEE. This CDR3 is 14 amino acids long. CDR3 loop: CASSVDWGGTEAFF. The CDR3 region has the DNA TGTGCCAGCAGCGTAGACTGGGGAGGGACAGAAGCTTTCTTT.

V and J are TRBV7-2 and TRBJ1-3; D is unclear. In germline, CDR1 is SGHTA, CDR2 FQGNSA. The CDR3 covers 17 residues. Trimming removed 5 bases from V and 7 bases from J, with 24 bases in between. The CDR3 DNA reads TGTGCCAGCAGCCGTAGTGCTGGATCCGGGTCCGGCAACACCATATATTTT. It encodes CASSRSAGSGSGNTIYF. Drawing the rest from reference TRBV7-2 and TRBJ1-3, the complete variable domain is GAGVSQSPSNKVTEKGKDVELRCDPISGHTALYWYRQSLGQGLEFLIYFQGNSAPDKSGLPSDRFSAERTGGSVSTLTIQRTQQEDSAVYLCASSRSAGSGSGNTIYFGEGSWLTVV.

This clone showed up just once. The rearrangement joins TRBV11-2 to TRBJ2-3, with 7 nucleotides matching TRBD1. Germline-derived CDR1 and CDR2 are SGHAT and FQNNGV. The CDR3 runs 14 residues. Trimming cost V 5 bases and J 3 bases; bases outside gene matches: 5. The DNA of the CDR3 is TGTGCCAGCAGCACGAGACAGGGTACAGATACGCAGTATTTT. Translated: CASSTRQGTDTQYF.

The chain recombines TRBV20-1 with TRBJ1-2, with TRBD1 matching 8 bases. The CDR3 sequence is 11 residues long. The junction had 2 bases not matched to a gene; V was cut back by 3 bases and J by 8 bases. From germline, CDR1 is DFQATT and CDR2 SNEGSKA (reference sequence). The CDR3, as DNA: TGCAGTGCTAGCAGGGGGCAAGGCTACACCTTC. Protein product: CSASRGQGYTF.

The genes are TRBV7-8 and TRBJ2-1; 9 bases match TRBD2. With 0 bases clipped from V and 1 base from J, the junction kept 7 bases outside the gene matches. Germline V gene data show CDR1 as SGHVS and CDR2 as FQNEAQ. This CDR3 has 18 residues. CDR3 sequence reads: CASSLAIVAGVSYNEQFF. For the CDR3, the DNA is TGTGCCAGCAGCTTAGCCATTGTAGCGGGAGTGTCCTACAATGAGCAGTTCTTC.

This rearrangement joins TRBV14 to TRBJ2-7; 11 bases align to TRBD2. The CDR3 loop spans 17 amino acids. CDR1 is SGHDN, CDR2 FVKESK, per germline. With V trimmed by 3 bases and J by 0 bases, 7 bases remained unmatched. This CDR3 reads CASSQPGLADSSYEQYF. The CDR3 DNA reads as TGTGCCAGCAGCCAGCCGGGACTAGCGGATAGCTCCTACGAGCAGTACTTC.

V and J are TRBV5-6 and TRBJ2-5; 9 nucleotides match TRBD1. CDR3 size: 14 residues. The germline gives CDR1 SGHDT, CDR2 YYEEEE. J gave up 9 bases and V 5 bases, and 11 bases lay outside the gene matches. CDR3 region: CASSLGTGLVAQYF. CDR3 nucleotide sequence: TGTGCCAGCAGTCTGGGGACAGGGCTGGTCGCCCAGTACTTC.

The chain links TRBV6-1 to TRBJ2-5, with 8 bases lining up with TRBD2. Germline V CDR1 and CDR2: MNHNS, SASEGT. J gave up 4 bases and V 6 bases, and 10 bases lay outside the gene matches. The CDR3 consists of 15 residues. The CDR3 loop reads CASSSSAGEGETQYF. The CDR3 nucleotides are TGTGCCAGCAGCTCCTCAGCGGGAGAGGGAGAGACCCAGTACTTC.

This chain connects TRBV27 to TRBJ2-7; 7 bases agree with TRBD2. The length of the CDR3 is 12 residues. Germline V gene data show CDR1 as MNHEY and CDR2 as SMNVEV (reference sequence). V was pared by 5 bases and J by 6 bases, with 4 bases of the junction left unmatched. The CDR3 DNA reads TGTGCCAGCAGTCGTGGGGGGGGCGAGCAGTACTTC. Protein product: CASSRGGGEQYF.